This TCR beta chain was observed in a study of OX40 agonist ivuxolimab in advanced cancers. Background for the entire study: Ivuxolimab was a fully human IgG2 agonistic monoclonal antibody targeting the costimulatory receptor OX40 (CD134). The paper describes the monotherapy dose-escalation part (N of about 47 patients) of the phase I trial of ivuxolimab. Peripheral TCRbeta sequencing aimed to test whether ivuxolimab altered TCR sequence diversity and caused clonal T-cell expansion. Three dose-escalation patients achieved partial responses, one with hepatocellular carcinoma and two with cutaneous melanoma. Intravenous ivuxolimab was administered to patients every 2 weeks at six dose levels: 0.01, 0.1, 0.3, 1.5, 3 and 10 mg/kg. Patients were allowed to have had prior anti-PD-1, anti-PD-L1 or anti-CTLA-4 therapy, and 40% of the dose-escalation patients had previously received checkpoint inhibitors. A male proportion of roughly 80% and a mean age of about 60 years, ranging from about 20 to 79, were recorded for the dose-escalation cohort. Of the approximately 50 dose-escalation patients, hepatocellular carcinoma was present in 19, melanoma in approximately 15, renal cell carcinoma in 9 and head and neck cancer in 9. Study-wide findings and limitations: Which antigens the clonally expanded peripheral T cells were specific for was not determined. At doses from 0.1 to 3.0 mg/kg, clonal expansion was seen in both CD4+ and CD8+ blood T cells between baseline and week 6. In the 0.1-3.0 mg/kg groups, partial responders were among the patients with the lowest normalized peripheral clonal expansion, particularly in CD8+ T cells. After ivuxolimab, more expanded clones were found on average in CD8+ T cells than in CD4+ T cells. Low levels of normalized T-cell clonal expansion were also seen in some nonresponding patients.

Its CDR3 holds 13 amino acids, cysteine through phenylalanine. Here the CDR3 DNA is all that survives: 39 bases in frame from base 1. Trimming removed 4 bases from V and 3 bases from J, leaving 10 bases between the germline ends. Looking up the germline V gene (reference sequence) yields CDR1 MNHNY and CDR2 SVGAGI. Genomic DNA was isolated from the sorted cells so that the TCRbeta CDR3 region could be sequenced. TCRbeta CDR3 regions were sequenced using the immunoSEQ Assay. This is the immuneACCESS table as TCRdb keeps it, with only in-frame sequences that have V and J called. A part of the clones is gone; compared with another copy, unresolved V genes explain less than half, and the rest is unexplained. The sample profile shows tens of thousands of clones; approximately 81% of them were found once. The ten biggest clones cover over 5% of the sample. The trial excluded patients who had a history of autoimmune disease or who were on systemic immunosuppression. Peripheral blood for TCR sequencing was collected from all dose cohorts at baseline, on cycle 4 day 1, and on cycle 7 day 1. Samples were obtained from an open-label, multicenter, first-in-human phase I dose-escalation trial of ivuxolimab. Adults with locally advanced or metastatic head and neck squamous cell, hepatocellular, melanoma or renal cell carcinoma were enrolled in the trial. Before TCR sequencing, CD4+ T cells and CD8+ T cells from peripheral blood were sorted into separate populations.

As for this clone: Its antigen has not been determined. No base qualities exist here, and no much larger clone lies one base off it.

This receptor was obtained from an adult with an advanced solid tumor such as melanoma, head and neck, liver or kidney cancer. Specimen: CD4+ or CD8+ T cells sorted from blood, collected in a trial of the OX40 agonist ivuxolimab. The rearrangement combines TRBV6-6 with TRBJ2-7; the D element could tentatively be TRBD1 or TRBD2, as 5 bases agree for each. The DNA is TGTGCCAGCAGTTTTACAGGAGGCTACGAGCAGTACTTC. Translated, this is CASSFTGGYEQYF.